The 31 T cell receptor beta chains below come from one sample, sequenced in a study of T cell clonality in common variable immunodeficiency (dated by TCRdb to about 2015). The receptor library was made with the immunoSEQ multiplex PCR assay. Entries here come from immuneACCESS through TCRdb and include only in-frame sequences with V and J called. Some clones fail to appear in such tables; in the studies checked, an unresolved V gene covers under half of the shortfall, and the cause of the remainder is unknown. In this sample, about 34,000 clones appear, none counted once only. The top ten clones comprise approximately 1% of the sample. Sample: peripheral blood mononuclear cells. These receptors originate from a person between 18 and 70 years old in good health.

This clone was found many times. The read is 3 residues too short to cover the CDR3 end, so that end is filled in from the germline J gene. This chain connects TRBV20-1 to TRBJ2-7, with 11 bases aligning to TRBD2. Trimming took 6 bases from V and 2 from J; bases not matched to a gene: 15. CDR3 length: 17 amino acids. Germline V gene sequence: CDR1 DFQATT, CDR2 SNEGSKA (reference sequence). Incomplete CDR3 DNA: TGCAGTGCCTACATTGAGACTAGCGGGGCCATCCCCTACGAG. It is translated as CSAYIETSGAIPYE. The CDR3 as a whole reads CSAYIETSGAIPYEQYF.

This clone was recorded many times. The read ends 3 residues shy of where the CDR3 ends; the end is completed using the germline J gene. The J gene is TRBJ1-1, the V gene TRBV5-1; 7 bases fit TRBD1. The CDR3 covers 11 residues. Germline V gene lookup returns CDR1 SGHRS and CDR2 YFSETQ. The CDR3 DNA, read in part, is TGCGCCAGCAGCGTACAGGGGAAG. The encoded protein is CASSVQGK. The whole CDR3 is CASSVQGKAFF.

In its sample, this clone was seen a few times. Since a far larger clone is one base different, this is likely a read error. The CDR3 end lies 3 residues beyond the end of the read and is filled in from the germline J gene. Distinct nucleotide sequences in the sample also encode this CDR3. The V gene is TRBV19, the J gene TRBJ2-5, with unresolved D. CDR1 is LNHDA, CDR2 SQIVND, per germline (reference sequence). The CDR3 length is 15 residues. CDR3 sequence: CASSISRLNEETQYF. Partial CDR3 DNA: TGTGCTAGTAGTATTTCGAGGCTGAACGAAGAGACC.

This clone showed up many times. The CDR3 goes on 3 residues after the read ends, and that part is filled in from the germline J gene. This chain links TRBV5-1 with TRBJ1-2; TRBD1 is a possible D gene (5 bases). Germline V CDR1 and CDR2: SGHRS, YFSETQ. This CDR3 comprises 13 residues. The V end was cut by 1 base, the J end by 5 bases, with 9 bases between. CDR3 protein: CASSLSQGYGYTF. The DNA read from the CDR3 is TGCGCCAGCAGCTTGAGCCAGGGATATGGC.

This clone has a count of ten or more. The read gets to within 3 residues of the CDR3 end, and the germline J gene fills in the rest. The chain uses TRBV20-1 and TRBJ2-3; 12 bases are a match to TRBD2. Germline CDR1 DFQATT, CDR2 SNEGSKA (reference sequence). This CDR3 spans 16 amino acids. The J segment lost 0 bases and the V segment lost 6 bases, leaving 7 bases of the junction unmatched. Incomplete CDR3 DNA: TGCAGTGCCGAAACTAGCGGGGGGACCAGCACAGATACG. Amino acid sequence: CSAETSGGTSTDT. The CDR3, in full, reads CSAETSGGTSTDTQYF.

This clone was counted at least ten times. The junction shows a germline mismatch at one end, possibly a read error. From the germline J gene comes the end of the CDR3, since the read stops 3 residues before it. This sequence joins TRBV4-2 and TRBJ1-1, with D perhaps TRBD1 (5 bases). The CDR3 covers 14 residues. Looked up from germline, CDR1 is LGHNA and CDR2 is YNFKEQ. Partial CDR3 DNA: TGCGCCAGCAGCCAAGGGGCAAGGTCCACTGAA. Encoded protein: CASSQGARSTE. The full CDR3 protein is CASSQGARSTEAFF.

This clone was detected many times. Sequence at one end of the junction differs from germline and may be a read error. CDR3: CASSFGGSSNEKLFF. CDR3 DNA (partial): TGTGCTAGCAGCTTTGGCGGGTCGTCTAATGAAAAA. V usage is TRBV7-7 and J usage is TRBJ1-4, with D hard to call. The read is 3 residues too short to cover the CDR3 end, so that end is filled in from the germline J gene. There are 15 residues in the CDR3. CDR1 is SSHAT, CDR2 FNYEAQ, per germline (reference sequence).

This clone has a count of ten or more. Coverage ceases 3 residues before the CDR3 finishes, and the germline J gene fills in the end. The chain links TRBV19 to TRBJ2-3; D is undetermined. CDR3 size: 14 residues. The V end lost 5 bases, the J end lost 2 bases, and 11 bases lay between the germline ends. CDR1 is LNHDA and CDR2 is SQIVND in the germline V gene (reference sequence). CDR3 sequence reads: CASSGGDDTDTQYF. Incomplete CDR3 DNA: TGTGCCAGTAGTGGCGGAGACGACACAGATACG.

In its sample, this clone was seen a few times. The CDR3 is cut off 3 residues early in the read; its end comes from the germline J gene. The chain recombines TRBV4-2 with TRBJ2-5; 10 bases align to TRBD2. Unmatched junction bases numbered 11, after V lost 4 bases and J lost 3 bases. Per the germline V gene, CDR1 is LGHNA and CDR2 is YNFKEQ. The CDR3 covers 17 residues. CDR3 bases read: TGTGCCAGCAGCCTCAGAGTAGCGGGAGGCCTTGAAGAGACC. Its protein is CASSLRVAGGLEET. The whole CDR3 sequence is CASSLRVAGGLEETQYF.

This clone was recorded at least ten times. The CDR3 end lies 3 residues beyond the end of the read and is filled in from the germline J gene. The J gene is TRBJ1-1, the V gene TRBV7-9; D is undetermined. The V gene's germline CDR1 is SEHNR and CDR2 FQNEAQ (reference sequence). Trimming stripped 5 bases from V and 1 base from J, with 8 bases between. The CDR3 extends over 13 amino acids. The sequenced part of the CDR3 DNA is TGTGCCAGCAGCCAGCCAGGGAACACTGAA. It yields the protein CASSQPGNTE. Given in full, the CDR3 is CASSQPGNTEAFF.

By proportion, this clone is medium-sized. The missing CDR3 end, 3 residues past where the read stops, is filled in from the germline J gene. The chain has TRBV9 and TRBJ2-4; D possibly corresponds to TRBD1 (5 bases). This CDR3 is 17 amino acids long. V lost 0 bases, J lost 4 bases, and 17 bases lay in between. Germline CDR1 is SGDLS and CDR2 is YYNGEE. Partial CDR3 DNA: TGTGCCAGCAGCGTAGATGGGGCGCCTGGGTTAAAAAACATT. Translation: CASSVDGAPGLKNI. The full-length CDR3 reads as CASSVDGAPGLKNIQYF.

This clone has more than one count but fewer than ten. Read coverage stops 3 residues before the CDR3 terminus; the germline J gene supplies the remainder. The rearrangement joins TRBV2 to TRBJ2-1; tentative D call: TRBD2 (6 bases). The CDR3 extends over 13 amino acids. Trimming stripped 6 bases from V and 2 bases from J, with 8 bases between. The germline gives CDR1 SNHLY, CDR2 FYNNEI. The DNA read from the CDR3 is TGTGCCAGCAGCGCGGGGACCTACAATGAG. Protein sequence: CASSAGTYNE. The whole CDR3 protein reads CASSAGTYNEQFF.

This clone occurred many times. With the read ending 3 residues before the CDR3 end, the germline J gene is used to fill in that end. The rearrangement links TRBV12-5 to TRBJ2-2; 7 bases fit TRBD1. Unmatched junction bases numbered 4, after V lost 6 bases and J lost 3 bases. Germline V lookup: CDR1 LGHNT, CDR2 FRNRAP. The CDR3 contains 14 residues. CDR3 DNA, as far as it was read: TGTGCTAGTGGAGAGGGGACAGACACCGGGGAG. Translation gives CASGEGTDTGE. The whole CDR3 region reads CASGEGTDTGELFF.

The DNA read from the CDR3 is TGTGCCAGCTCACCAGACAGGGGGTCGAACTATGGT. This gives the protein CASSPDRGSNYG. In full, the CDR3 is CASSPDRGSNYGQYF. This chain links TRBV18 with TRBJ2-4, with 9 bases fitting TRBD1. The CDR3 end falls 3 residues outside the read, so it is completed with the germline J gene. The CDR3 spans 15 residues. Germline lookup yields CDR1 KGHSH and CDR2 LQKENI.

The sample holds many counts of this clone. The CDR3 extends 3 residues past the end of the read, so its final part is completed from the germline J gene. This chain uses TRBV6-2 or TRBV6-3 with TRBJ1-5; D gene unclear. CDR1 and CDR2 (germline): MNHEY, SVGEGT. This CDR3 has 15 amino acids. The V end lost 2 bases, the J end lost 4 bases, and 12 bases lay between the germline ends. CDR3 sequence reads: CASSYEPPGNQPQHF. The sequenced part of the CDR3 DNA is TGTGCCAGCAGTTACGAACCCCCGGGGAATCAGCCC.

This clone showed up just a few times. The read gets to within 3 residues of the CDR3 end, and the germline J gene fills in the rest. The chain couples TRBV19 to TRBJ1-1; no clear D gene. The length of the CDR3 is 13 residues. Germline CDR1 LNHDA, CDR2 SQIVND (reference sequence). V dropped 5 bases and J dropped 6 bases, with 13 bases sitting between them. CDR3 DNA, as far as it was read: TGTGCCAGTAGTCGTGCCGAGGTCCCTGAA. Translating it yields CASSRAEVPE. The full CDR3 is CASSRAEVPEAFF.

In its sample, this clone was seen many times. The germline gene is not matched at one end of the junction; a read error may be the cause. Coverage ceases 3 residues before the CDR3 finishes, and the germline J gene fills in the end. This rearrangement joins TRBV20-1 to TRBJ1-5, with unresolved D. CDR1 DFQATT and CDR2 SNEGSKA come from the germline V gene (reference sequence). This CDR3 is built from 13 residues. CDR3 region: CSAGEGLDRPQHF. The part of the CDR3 DNA that was read is TGCAGTGCTGGAGAAGGACTAGATCGTCCC.

This clone was detected ten times or more. The read finishes 3 residues shy of the CDR3 end, and the germline J gene is used to complete it. The rearrangement joins TRBV7-8 to TRBJ1-2, with 10 bases fitting TRBD1. The ends lost 3 bases at V and 4 bases at J; junction bases unmatched: 5. Germline loops: CDR1 SGHVS, CDR2 FQNEAQ. There are 15 residues in the CDR3. The CDR3 protein is CASSLTGGSSYGYTF. The DNA read from the CDR3 is TGTGCCAGCAGCTTGACAGGGGGCTCTAGCTATGGC.

This clone came up many times. Read coverage stops 3 residues before the CDR3 terminus; the germline J gene supplies the remainder. The V and J genes are TRBV5-5 and TRBJ2-5; possible D gene TRBD1, 5 bases. The CDR3 contains 14 residues. Germline V gene sequence: CDR1 SGHKS, CDR2 YYEKEE (reference sequence). The V and J ends lost 4 bases and 5 bases respectively, with 15 bases between them. This CDR3 is CASSNVGVSETQYF. The DNA read from the CDR3 is TGTGCCAGCAGCAATGTAGGGGTTTCGGAGACC.

This clone was counted at least ten times. The sequenced part of the CDR3 DNA is TGTGCCAGCTCAAGCGGACTAGCGGGAAATGAG. Protein product: CASSSGLAGNE. The CDR3 as a whole reads CASSSGLAGNEQFF. The chain joins TRBV18 to TRBJ2-1; 12 bases line up with TRBD2. The sequenced fragment ends 3 residues before the CDR3 boundary, so the rest is inferred from the germline J gene. Germline V gene lookup returns CDR1 KGHSH and CDR2 LQKENI. The V gene end was trimmed by 5 bases and the J gene end by 7 bases; junction bases not matched to a gene: 3. CDR3 length equals 14 residues.

The sample holds many counts of this clone. The junction and the germline gene differ at one end; a read error may be behind it. The CDR3 is cut off 3 residues early in the read; its end comes from the germline J gene. The V and J genes are TRBV4-2 and TRBJ1-2, with D uncertain. This CDR3 contains 18 residues. The germline gives CDR1 LGHNA, CDR2 YNFKEQ. The covered CDR3 bases are TGCGCCAGCAGCCAAGATCGTTATACTGTCGTATCTAACTATGGC. This encodes CASSQDRYTVVSNYG. The entire CDR3 protein is CASSQDRYTVVSNYGYTF.

This clone was picked up many times. The sequenced part of the CDR3 DNA is TGTGCCAGCGCCATGGGGGGGACTAATGAAAAA. This sequence encodes CASAMGGTNEK. The whole CDR3 sequence is CASAMGGTNEKLFF. The V gene is TRBV19, the J gene TRBJ1-4; possibly TRBD1 for D (5 bases). The read finishes 3 residues shy of the CDR3 end, and the germline J gene is used to complete it. The CDR3 contains 14 residues. V lost 9 bases and J lost 2, with 13 bases in between. Per germline, CDR1 LNHDA and CDR2 SQIVND (reference sequence).

There are many counts of this clone. The read terminates 3 residues before the CDR3 end, so the remaining end is supplied by the germline J gene. This chain joins TRBV11-3 and TRBJ2-1; no firm D call. The CDR3 has 15 residues. V lost 5 bases to trimming and J lost 4 bases, with 15 bases between them. Per germline, CDR1 SGHNT and CDR2 YENEEA. The CDR3 loop is CASSPGPEVYNEQFF. Incomplete CDR3 DNA: TGTGCCAGCAGCCCTGGGCCAGAGGTTTACAATGAG.

This clone was counted many times. Sequencing ends 3 residues short of the CDR3 end; the germline J gene provides the rest. The chain is built from TRBV18 and TRBJ1-1; tentatively, D is TRBD1 (5 bases). CDR1 is KGHSH and CDR2 is LQKENI in the germline V gene. V was trimmed by 3 bases and J by 6 bases, leaving 20 bases between them. The CDR3 has 16 residues. The CDR3 protein is CASSPLPHGTGAEAFF. CDR3 DNA, as far as it was read: TGTGCCAGCTCACCCCTCCCTCATGGGACGGGGGCTGAA. The full variable domain, completed using reference TRBV18 and TRBJ1-1, is NAGVMQNPRHLVRRRGQEARLRCSPMKGHSHVYWYRQLPEEGLKFMVYLQKENIIDESGMPKERFSAEFPKEGPSILRIQQVVRGDSAAYFCASSPLPHGTGAEAFFGQGTRLTVV.

This clone occurred many times. The read gets to within 3 residues of the CDR3 end, and the germline J gene fills in the rest. The genes are TRBV6-2 or TRBV6-3 and TRBJ2-7; TRBD1 is a possible D gene (6 bases). From germline, CDR1 is MNHEY and CDR2 SVGEGT. CDR3 length: 15 amino acids. The V end was cut by 2 bases, the J end by 3 bases, with 14 bases between. CDR3 DNA (partial): TGTGCCAGCAGTTACCTGGACAGAACCTTCTACGAG. As protein: CASSYLDRTFYE. The entire CDR3 reads CASSYLDRTFYEQYF.

This clone has ten or more counts. In the same sample, other DNA sequences code for this CDR3. The CDR3 region is CASSYFPTDTEAFF. CDR3 DNA (partial): TGTGCCAGCAGTTATTTCCCCACAGACACTGAA. The genes are TRBV6-2 or TRBV6-3 and TRBJ1-1; D remains unclear. The CDR3 end lies 3 residues beyond the end of the read and is filled in from the germline J gene. The CDR3 length is 14 residues. In germline, CDR1 is MNHEY, CDR2 SVGEGT. V lost 3 bases, J lost 3 bases, and 11 bases lay in between.

This clone was found many times. The read halts 3 residues ahead of the CDR3 end, with the missing end drawn from the germline J gene. V and J are TRBV6-1 and TRBJ1-2, with D uncertain. The CDR3 is made up of 13 amino acids. CDR1 and CDR2 (germline): MNHNS, SASEGT. The CDR3 DNA, read in part, is TGTGCCAGCAGTGAAGCGCGGCTTCAAGGC. This translates into CASSEARLQG. The CDR3 reads in full as CASSEARLQGYTF.

This clone showed up many times. The missing CDR3 end, 3 residues past where the read stops, is filled in from the germline J gene. The chain recombines TRBV30 with TRBJ2-4, with 11 positions matching TRBD2. The CDR3 totals 13 residues. Germline assignment: CDR1 GTSNPN and CDR2 SVGIG (reference sequence). The part of the CDR3 DNA that was read is TGTGCCTGGAGTGTAACTAGCGGGAGTCGT. Protein product: CAWSVTSGSR. From start to end, the CDR3 is CAWSVTSGSRQYF.

This clone was counted at least ten times. The CDR3 end is not reached by the read, which stops 3 residues before it; the germline J gene fills it in. The chain couples TRBV9 to TRBJ1-2; unclear D gene. The CDR3 has 11 amino acids. Germline V gene data show CDR1 as SGDLS and CDR2 as YYNGEE. CDR3 DNA, as far as it was read: TGTGCCAGCAGCGCCAACAGCTAC. This sequence encodes CASSANSY. In full, the CDR3 is CASSANSYYTF.

This clone was counted ten times or more. The read terminates 3 residues ahead of where the CDR3 ends, so the germline J gene completes it. The chain has TRBV5-4 and TRBJ2-1; 9 bases line up with TRBD1. The V gene end was trimmed by 4 bases and the J gene end by 7 bases; junction bases not matched to a gene: 3. Germline-derived CDR1 and CDR2 are SGHNT and YYREEE (reference sequence). The CDR3 has 13 residues. CDR3 region: CASSATGGNEQFF. The DNA read from the CDR3 is TGTGCCAGCAGCGCGACAGGGGGGAATGAG.

This clone came up a few times. The sequence runs out 3 residues before the end of the CDR3; the remainder is reconstructed from the germline J gene. V gene TRBV5-1 combines with J gene TRBJ2-3, with 7 bases identical to TRBD2. Looked up from germline, CDR1 is SGHRS and CDR2 is YFSETQ. After removal of 5 bases from V and 2 bases from J, the junction contained 11 bases not matched to a gene. The CDR3 totals 16 residues. CDR3 region: CASREARDYTTDTQYF. CDR3 bases read: TGCGCCAGCAGAGAAGCCCGGGACTATACCACAGATACG.